This TCR beta chain was sequenced during a study of blood T cells in healthy people across ages. Study-wide background: When template switching was applied, about one barcoded beta molecule was captured per two T cells.

There are 20 residues in the CDR3. Germline CDR1 reads MDHEN; CDR2 reads SYDVKM. Trimming shortened V by 6 bases and J by 0 bases, and 24 bases separated the two germline ends. The authors ran a second PCR of about 7 to 11 cycles using a sample-barcoded 5' primer and a J-beta primer mix. TCRdb re-called the 5' RACE reads through MiXCR, storing one row per CDR3 protein. The sample includes 600,000 to 1,000,000 distinct CDR3 sequences, roughly 60% of them seen just once. Notes on the study in general: Naive and antigen-experienced cells were not separated, limiting conclusive comparison. Shifts in expanded clonotypes may have been confounded by donor CMV status, which was unknown.

This clonotype was seen a handful of times. The antigen remains unidentified. The chain couples TRBV28 to TRBJ2-6, with D perhaps TRBD1 (5 bases). This receptor was obtained from a man aged 25-45 years in good health. Sequences were obtained from blood. The CDR3 region has the DNA TGTGCCAGCAGGCCCAGGGTAAGGGTGGGTTTTCCCTCTGGGGCCAACGTCCTGACTTTC. It encodes CASRPRVRVGFPSGANVLTF.